A selection of T cell receptor beta chains follows, all from one sample in a study of OX40 agonist ivuxolimab in advanced cancers. TCRdb's copy holds only in-frame clones and misses some; the assay was immunoSEQ multiplex PCR. Of tens of thousands of clones in the sample, about nine tenths were seen once. The input for sequencing was CD4+ or CD8+ T cells sorted from blood, taken in a trial of the OX40 agonist ivuxolimab. Source of these receptors: an adult with an advanced solid tumor such as melanoma, head and neck, liver or kidney cancer. Each CDR3 is given with its conserved first and last residue. D genes are given only for firm matches. Size values are once, few and many counts, or a class for expanded clones, and some rows have none.

15 NA TRBJ2-3 NA TRBV4-3 CASSQGTFTADTQYF TGCGCCAGCAGCCAAGGTACATTCACGGCAGATACGCAGTATTTT
13 NA TRBJ2-7 NA TRBV28 CASSANGDYEQYF TGTGCCAGCAGTGCCAATGGTGATTACGAGCAGTACTTC
17 TRBD2 TRBJ2-1 NA TRBV4-1 CASSQPLAGKPYNEQFF TGCGCCAGCAGCCAACCTTTAGCGGGGAAACCCTACAATGAGCAGTTCTTC
12 NA TRBJ2-1 NA TRBV9 CASSVAENEQFF TGTGCCAGCAGCGTAGCTGAGAATGAGCAGTTCTTC
17 NA TRBJ1-3 NA TRBV12-5 CASGKQAPGQRGNTIYF TGTGCTAGTGGTAAGCAAGCGCCGGGACAACGAGGAAACACCATATATTTT
13 TRBD2 TRBJ2-7 once TRBV28 CASSLGLGTEQYF TGTGCCAGCAGTTTGGGACTAGGGACCGAGCAGTACTTC
14 TRBD1 TRBJ1-1 NA TRBV7-9 CASSWGQGSTEAFF TGTGCCAGCAGCTGGGGACAGGGGAGCACTGAAGCTTTCTTT
14 NA TRBJ1-1 NA TRBV5-6 CASSLYSENTEAFF TGTGCCAGCAGCTTGTATTCGGAGAACACTGAAGCTTTCTTT
21 NA TRBJ1-5 NA TRBV7-7 CASSSGREDSDIVYSNQPQHF TGTGCTAGCAGCTCAGGTAGAGAGGACAGCGACATTGTATATAGCAATCAGCCCCAGCATTTT
14 NA TRBJ1-2 NA TRBV5-6 CASSLGEGYYGYTF TGTGCCAGCAGCTTGGGCGAGGGGTACTATGGCTACACCTTC
13 NA TRBJ2-5 NA TRBV5-6 CASSLGYKETQYF TGTGCCAGCAGCTTGGGCTATAAAGAGACCCAGTACTTC
15 TRBD1 TRBJ2-7 NA TRBV11-3 CASSIAGGYPYEQYF TGTGCCAGCAGCATTGCAGGGGGCTATCCCTACGAGCAGTACTTC
19 TRBD1 TRBJ2-5 NA TRBV4-1 CASSQHNSGTGGAQETQYF TGCGCCAGCAGCCAACACAACTCCGGGACAGGGGGCGCGCAAGAGACCCAGTACTTC
12 NA TRBJ1-1 NA TRBV7-8 CASSTENTEAFF TGTGCCAGCAGCACCGAGAACACTGAAGCTTTCTTT
16 NA TRBJ2-2 NA TRBV4-3 CASSQATAGGTGELFF TGCGCCAGCAGCCAAGCAACTGCAGGAGGGACCGGGGAGCTGTTTTTT
12 NA TRBJ1-1 NA TRBV7-9 CASKDGGLEAFF TGTGCCAGCAAGGACGGGGGGCTCGAAGCTTTCTTT
13 TRBD1 TRBJ2-7 once TRBV11-2 CASSLAAGQGAHF TGTGCCAGCAGCTTGGCTGCGGGACAGGGAGCGCACTTC
15 NA TRBJ1-5 NA TRBV4-2 CASSQVRDSNQPQHF TGTGCCAGCAGCCAAGTGAGGGATAGCAATCAGCCCCAGCATTTT
15 NA TRBJ2-7 NA TRBV5-5 CASLGWAGSSYEQYF TGTGCCAGCCTTGGCTGGGCGGGAAGCTCCTACGAGCAGTACTTC
15 TRBD1 TRBJ2-7 NA TRBV28 CASRPTGGTSYEQYF TGTGCCAGCAGGCCTACAGGGGGCACGTCCTACGAGCAGTACTTC
14 TRBD2 TRBJ2-1 NA TRBV19 CASSTRTSSDEQFF TGTGCCAGTAGTACACGGACTAGCTCGGATGAGCAGTTCTTC
18 TRBD1 TRBJ2-7 NA TRBV7-6 CASSSRDGLGQEFYEQYF TGTGCCAGCAGCTCCCGGGATGGGCTGGGACAGGAATTCTACGAGCAGTACTTC
14 NA TRBJ2-2 NA TRBV18 CASSSPGDTGELFF TGTGCCAGCTCGAGTCCGGGGGACACCGGGGAGCTGTTTTTT
14 NA TRBJ2-4 NA TRBV28 CASSLTGGKNIQYF TGTGCCAGCAGTTTGACAGGTGGCAAAAACATTCAGTACTTC
13 TRBD2 TRBJ2-7 NA TRBV6-5 CATRGGRAYEQYF TGTGCCACCCGTGGGGGGAGGGCCTACGAGCAGTACTTC
16 TRBD2 TRBJ2-1 once TRBV2 CASRGTSGSSYNEQFF TGTGCCAGCAGGGGGACTAGCGGGAGCTCCTACAATGAGCAGTTCTTC
15 NA TRBJ1-2 NA TRBV4-2 CASTNGKRANIGYTF TGTGCCAGCACCAACGGGAAGAGGGCTAACATTGGCTACACCTTC
14 NA TRBJ1-1 NA TRBV2 CASSERGVNTEAFF TGTGCCAGCAGTGAAAGGGGCGTGAACACTGAAGCTTTCTTT
14 NA TRBJ2-5 few TRBV5-4 CASSLSGLPETQYF TGTGCCAGCAGCTTGAGTGGGCTCCCAGAGACCCAGTACTTC
13 NA TRBJ1-1 NA TRBV30 CAWSAVGNTEAFF TGTGCCTGGAGCGCGGTAGGGAACACTGAAGCTTTCTTT
15 NA TRBJ1-2 NA TRBV27 CASSLRGPSHYGYTF TGTGCCAGCAGTCTCAGGGGACCTTCCCACTATGGCTACACCTTC
16 TRBD2 TRBJ2-3 NA TRBV27 CASTWGTSGPTDTQYF TGTGCCAGCACTTGGGGGACTAGCGGACCCACAGATACGCAGTATTTT
16 TRBD1 TRBJ2-7 once TRBV7-8 CASSSTGGLLPYEQYF TGTGCCAGCAGCTCGACAGGGGGCCTACTCCCCTACGAGCAGTACTTC
12 NA TRBJ2-1 NA TRBV27 CASSLGSNEQFF TGTGCCAGCAGTTTAGGCTCAAATGAGCAGTTCTTC
17 TRBD1 TRBJ1-3 NA TRBV23-1 CASSQSVWDRAGNTIYF TGCGCCAGCAGTCAATCGGTCTGGGACAGGGCTGGAAACACCATATATTTT
12 NA TRBJ2-1 NA TRBV4-1 CASSQALNEQFF TGCGCCAGCAGCCAAGCTCTCAATGAGCAGTTCTTC
13 NA TRBJ2-2 NA TRBV10-1 CASRDTNTGELFF TGCGCCAGTCGGGACACCAACACCGGGGAGCTGTTTTTT
14 NA TRBJ1-2 NA TRBV19 CASSIQTANYGYTF TGTGCCAGTAGTATCCAGACAGCTAACTATGGCTACACCTTC
14 TRBD2 TRBJ2-7 NA TRBV5-1 CASGEAGSSYEQYF TGCGCCAGCGGGGAAGCGGGAAGCTCCTACGAGCAGTACTTC
12 NA TRBJ2-1 NA TRBV2 CASCGGEDEQFF TGTGCCAGCTGTGGCGGGGAGGATGAGCAGTTCTTC
14 NA TRBJ2-2 NA TRBV11-2 CASSLARGAGELFF TGTGCCAGCAGCTTAGCCCGAGGGGCCGGGGAGCTGTTTTTT
16 NA TRBJ2-7 NA TRBV4-3 CASSQQGRAGNYEQYF TGCGCCAGCAGCCAACAGGGGAGGGCGGGGAACTACGAGCAGTACTTC
14 NA TRBJ1-5 NA TRBV11-2 CASSLASGPGPQHF TGTGCCAGCAGCTTAGCGTCAGGGCCCGGGCCCCAGCATTTT
15 NA TRBJ2-7 NA TRBV15 CATSSARMSSYEQYF TGTGCCACCAGTTCTGCCCGCATGAGCTCCTACGAGCAGTACTTC
14 TRBD1 TRBJ1-5 NA TRBV5-4 CASSPDRGIQPQHF TGTGCCAGCAGCCCCGACAGGGGAATTCAGCCCCAGCATTTT
15 TRBD2 TRBJ2-7 NA TRBV4-2 CASSTSGRSDDEQYF TGTGCCAGCAGCACCAGCGGGAGGAGTGACGACGAGCAGTACTTC
16 NA TRBJ1-1 NA TRBV4-3 CASSQVYGGPNTEAFF TGCGCCAGCAGCCAAGTTTACGGGGGTCCGAACACTGAAGCTTTCTTT
11 TRBD2 TRBJ2-1 NA TRBV5-6 CASSLGTRQFF TGTGCCAGCAGCTTGGGGACTAGACAGTTCTTC
17 NA TRBJ2-2 NA TRBV7-9 CASSLLGHLANTGELFF TGTGCCAGCAGCCTATTGGGACATCTGGCGAACACCGGGGAGCTGTTTTTT
17 TRBD2 TRBJ2-3 NA TRBV12-5 CASGLVVAGDGTDTQYF TGTGCTAGTGGTTTGGTGGTAGCGGGAGACGGCACAGATACGCAGTATTTT
15 NA TRBJ1-1 NA TRBV7-6 CASTPPRIGNAEAFF TGTGCCAGCACCCCGCCTAGAATTGGTAACGCTGAAGCTTTCTTT
17 TRBD2 TRBJ2-5 NA TRBV2 CASSDPRGGDYEETQYF TGTGCCAGCAGTGACCCCCGCGGGGGGGACTACGAGGAGACCCAGTACTTC
13 TRBD1 TRBJ1-1 NA TRBV2 CASSGQGMTEAFF TGTGCCAGCAGTGGACAGGGGATGACTGAAGCTTTCTTT
15 TRBD1 TRBJ2-1 NA TRBV6-1 CASSDLGTGMNEQFF TGTGCCAGCAGTGACCTCGGGACAGGGATGAATGAGCAGTTCTTC
16 NA TRBJ1-1 NA TRBV19 CASSIGSGDMNTEAFF TGTGCCAGTAGTATAGGGTCAGGGGATATGAACACTGAAGCTTTCTTT
12 NA TRBJ2-1 NA TRBV7-9 CASSLVRNEQFF TGTGCCAGCAGCTTGGTGAGGAATGAGCAGTTCTTC
18 TRBD1 TRBJ2-2 NA TRBV18 CASSPPSGPDRGHRELFF TGTGCCAGCTCACCACCGTCGGGCCCCGACAGGGGGCATAGGGAGCTGTTTTTT
17 TRBD2 TRBJ2-1 NA TRBV11-2 CASSLGGTSGSYNEQFF TGTGCCAGCAGCTTAGGAGGGACTAGCGGATCCTACAATGAGCAGTTCTTC
11 NA TRBJ1-2 NA TRBV7-9 CASSTEKGHTF TGTGCCAGCAGCACCGAGAAGGGTCACACCTTC